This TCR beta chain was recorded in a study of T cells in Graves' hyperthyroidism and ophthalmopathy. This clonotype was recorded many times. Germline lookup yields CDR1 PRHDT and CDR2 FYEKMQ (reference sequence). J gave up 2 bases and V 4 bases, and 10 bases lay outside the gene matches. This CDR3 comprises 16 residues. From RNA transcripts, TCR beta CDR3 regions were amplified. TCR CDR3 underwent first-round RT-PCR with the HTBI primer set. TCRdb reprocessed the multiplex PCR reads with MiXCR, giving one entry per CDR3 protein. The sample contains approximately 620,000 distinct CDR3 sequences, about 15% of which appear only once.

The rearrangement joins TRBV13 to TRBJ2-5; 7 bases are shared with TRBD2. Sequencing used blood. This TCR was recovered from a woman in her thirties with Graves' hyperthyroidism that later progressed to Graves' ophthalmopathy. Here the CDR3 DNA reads TGTGCCAGCAGCTCCGCGGGGCTAGCGGCTCAAGAGACCCAGTACTTC. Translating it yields CASSSAGLAAQETQYF. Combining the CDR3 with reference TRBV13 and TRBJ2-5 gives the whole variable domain AAGVIQSPRHLIKEKRETATLKCYPIPRHDTVYWYQQGPGQDPQFLISFYEKMQSDKGSIPDRFSAQQFSDYHSELNMSSLELGDSALYFCASSSAGLAAQETQYFGPGTRLLVL.